The 19 T cell receptor beta chains below were found in one sample sequenced in a study of T cells in Graves' hyperthyroidism and ophthalmopathy. Amplified TCR beta CDR3 regions derived from RNA transcripts. The HTBI set primed first-round TCR CDR3 RT-PCR. A single record per CDR3 protein comes from TCRdb applying MiXCR to the multiplex PCR reads. The sample consists of roughly 700,000 distinct CDR3 sequences, approximately 15% of them appearing once. The sample taken for sequencing was blood. These receptors came from a man aged 50 or older with Graves' hyperthyroidism.

This clonotype was counted ten times or more. Germline and junction disagree at one end, which may indicate a read error. This rearrangement joins TRBV6-1 to TRBJ1-2; D is perhaps TRBD1 (5 bases). Germline V CDR1 and CDR2: MNHNS, SASEGT. CDR3 length: 10 amino acids. The CDR3: CGTYNYGYTF. The CDR3 DNA reads TGCGGGACCTATAACTATGGCTACACCTTC.

This clonotype showed up many times. V usage is TRBV11-3 and J usage is TRBJ2-5; D assignment may be TRBD1 or TRBD2 (5 bases each). V was cut by 4 bases and J by 1 base, with 13 bases left in between. The CDR3 is made up of 15 amino acids. Germline V gene sequence: CDR1 SGHNT, CDR2 YENEEA. CDR3: CASSSGTQIQETQYF. The CDR3 DNA sequence: TGTGCCAGCAGCTCCGGGACCCAAATCCAAGAGACCCAGTACTTC.

About this clonotype: A much larger clone lies a single base off, so this may be a read error. V and J are TRBV12-3 or TRBV12-4 and TRBJ2-5; TRBD2 aligns across 13 bases. This CDR3 has 15 amino acids. Trimming cost V 6 bases and J 9 bases; bases outside gene matches: 10. Written as DNA, the CDR3 is TGTGCCAGCAGGGAGGGACTAGCGGGACAGGAGGCCCAGTACTTC. It specifies CASREGLAGQEAQYF.

The chain recombines TRBV4-1 with TRBJ2-5; D is undetermined. Trimming took off 1 base at V and 5 bases at J, with 11 bases between the two ends. CDR1 and CDR2 (germline): MGHRA, YSYEKL. The CDR3 totals 14 residues. CDR3 sequence: CASSQGSGIETQYF. Here the CDR3 DNA reads TGCGCCAGCAGCCAAGGTTCTGGGATCGAGACCCAGTACTTC.

The table lists this clonotype with many counts. This chain connects TRBV2 to TRBJ1-4, with a weak D call TRBD1 (5 bases). Germline CDR1 and CDR2: SNHLY and FYNNEI. Trimming took off 11 bases at V and 8 bases at J, with 18 bases between the two ends. This CDR3 spans 13 amino acids. In nucleotides, the CDR3 is TGTGCCGGAAACCGGGACGGGGAAGAAAAACTGTTTTTT. Protein sequence: CAGNRDGEEKLFF.

This clonotype was observed at least ten times. The rearrangement uses TRBV15 and TRBJ2-1; D gene ambiguous. The V end was cut by 0 bases, the J end by 6 bases, with 15 bases between. This CDR3 region has 16 residues. CDR1 and CDR2 from the germline V gene are LNHNV and YYDKDF (reference sequence). This chain's CDR3 is CATSRDGNWHANEQFF. In DNA form, the CDR3 reads TGTGCCACCAGCAGAGATGGAAATTGGCACGCCAATGAGCAGTTCTTC.

V usage is TRBV7-9 and J usage is TRBJ1-2; the match to TRBD1 covers 7 bases. The CDR3 is 15 residues long. Germline CDR1 is SEHNR and CDR2 is FQNEAQ (reference sequence). The V and J ends lost 5 bases and 2 bases, in that order; junction bases with no gene match: 8. CDR3 bases: TGTGCCAGCAGCGCCCAAGGACAGGAGAACTATGGCTACACCTTC. Its protein is CASSAQGQENYGYTF.

This clonotype was counted only a few times. This chain connects TRBV28 to TRBJ1-1; perhaps TRBD1 as D (6 bases). Trimming shortened V by 9 bases and J by 3 bases, and 17 bases separated the two germline ends. This CDR3 contains 14 residues. Germline V gives CDR1 MDHEN, CDR2 SYDVKM. The CDR3 protein is CASGQFNPHTEAFF. CDR3 in DNA: TGTGCCAGTGGACAGTTCAACCCCCACACTGAAGCTTTCTTT.

There are a few counts of this clonotype. This rearrangement joins TRBV19 to TRBJ2-2; 9 positions agree with TRBD2. The trim removed 10 bases at V and 1 base at J, leaving 4 bases unmatched. This CDR3 comprises 14 residues. Germline CDR1 is LNHDA and CDR2 is SQIVND (reference sequence). CDR3 DNA: TGTGCCACAAAGACTAGCGGGAACACCGGGGAGCTGTTTTTT. The encoded protein is CATKTSGNTGELFF.

This clonotype was seen many times. Here the CDR3 reads CASRDLRGNEKLFF. The CDR3 nucleotides are TGTGCCAGCAGAGACTTGAGGGGAAACGAAAAACTGTTTTTT. V gene TRBV2 combines with J gene TRBJ1-4; maybe TRBD1 (5 bases). CDR1 is SNHLY and CDR2 is FYNNEI in the germline V gene. The V end lost 6 bases, the J end lost 8 bases, and 16 bases lay between the germline ends. The CDR3 sequence is 14 residues long.

This clonotype was detected a few times. The junction and the germline gene differ at one end; a read error may be behind it. The chain recombines TRBV28 with TRBJ1-3; no clear D gene. Germline CDR1 is MDHEN and CDR2 is SYDVKM. The CDR3 length is 15 residues. CDR3: CASSFPASIGSTIYF. The CDR3 DNA sequence: TGTGCCAGCAGTTTTCCGGCTTCCATTGGAAGCACCATATATTTT.

This clonotype was recorded at least ten times. The V call is TRBV2, the J call TRBJ1-6; D is unresolved. Between the trimmed V and J ends, which lost 0 bases and 8 bases, there was a span of 17 bases. Germline CDR1 is SNHLY and CDR2 is FYNNEI. This CDR3 spans 17 amino acids. The CDR3 DNA sequence: TGTGCCAGCAGTGAAGCGCTTCGGTCTGCGGATGATTCACCCCTCCACTTT. This sequence encodes CASSEALRSADDSPLHF.

The sample holds many counts of this clonotype. V and J are TRBV19 and TRBJ1-1; the D gene is possibly TRBD1 (5 bases). The CDR3 is made up of 15 amino acids. Trimming took off 2 bases at V and 1 base at J, with 11 bases between the two ends. Looked up from germline, CDR1 is LNHDA and CDR2 is SQIVND (reference sequence). CDR3 DNA: TGTGCCAGTAGTATAAACCCCGGACAGAACACTGAAGCTTTCTTT. Its translation is CASSINPGQNTEAFF.

At least ten counts were recorded for this clonotype. CDR3 nucleotide sequence: TGTGCCAGCAGCCCTAGCGGGGTTGTCCTCCCCCCAGATACGCAGTATTTT. Its protein is CASSPSGVVLPPDTQYF. The V call is TRBV7-2, the J call TRBJ2-3; the match to TRBD2 covers 9 bases. This CDR3 contains 17 residues. J gave up 4 bases and V 5 bases, and 13 bases lay outside the gene matches. From germline, CDR1 is SGHTA and CDR2 FQGNSA.

Ten or more counts support this clonotype. The chain combines TRBV28 with TRBJ2-6; D gene uncertain. CDR1 MDHEN and CDR2 SYDVKM come from the germline V gene. The CDR3 contains 14 residues. Between the trimmed V and J ends, which lost 10 bases and 0 bases, there was a span of 10 bases. Here the CDR3 reads CATYPPSGANVLTF. In DNA, the CDR3 is TGTGCCACCTATCCGCCCTCTGGGGCCAACGTCCTGACTTTC.

This clonotype was seen ten or more times. CDR3 in DNA: TGTGCCAGCAGTTTAAAGGGGAGGGGGTCACCCCTCCACTTT. Translation: CASSLKGRGSPLHF. J is TRBJ1-6 and V is TRBV12-3 or TRBV12-4, with D possibly matching TRBD1 (6 bases). V lost 2 bases and J lost 10, with 12 bases in between. CDR3 length: 14 residues.

This clonotype was observed a handful of times. The chain links TRBV12-3 or TRBV12-4 to TRBJ2-3, with D unresolved. The CDR3 contains 13 residues. The ends were cut back, 1 base at V and 11 bases at J, with 13 bases in the middle. The CDR3 region is CASSLVGYVGQYF. DNA of the CDR3: TGTGCCAGCAGTTTAGTGGGTTATGTGGGGCAGTATTTT.

This clonotype was observed a handful of times. The chain recombines TRBV7-9 with TRBJ1-2; unclear D gene. The CDR3 sequence is 14 residues long. CDR1 SEHNR and CDR2 FQNEAQ come from the germline V gene (reference sequence). Trimming pared 5 bases from V and 6 bases from J, leaving 16 bases between. The CDR3 here is CASSDSPRIDGYTF. In DNA, the CDR3 is TGTGCCAGCAGCGACTCCCCCAGGATAGATGGCTACACCTTC.

The chain combines TRBV28 with TRBJ2-7, with 13 nucleotides matching TRBD2. Trimming took 5 bases from V and 3 from J; bases not matched to a gene: 7. CDR1 is MDHEN, CDR2 SYDVKM, per germline. The CDR3 length is 16 residues. CDR3 residues: CASSTWTSGSLYEQYF. In DNA form, the CDR3 reads TGTGCCAGCAGTACATGGACTAGCGGGAGCCTCTACGAGCAGTACTTC.